The entry below describes one TCR beta chain. Its antigen is still unknown. These data belong to a study of Ad26.COV2.S vaccination and SARS-CoV-2 variants. Whole-study context: The donor belonged to the COV1001 Ad26.COV2.S trial arm. Recipients of Ad26.COV2.S got it intramuscularly, once or twice 56 days apart. Regarding the study as a whole: Substantial breadth in spike-specific CD8+ and CD4+ T cell responses was reportedly seen after vaccination.

Treatment reported: approximately 18 received Ad26.COV2.S at low or high dose, single or two shots; several received placebo; per-sample allocation not given. Day 63 after the first vaccine or placebo injection was the time point for sampling. It was an adult aged 18-55 years in Boston who was the donor. Looked up from germline, CDR1 is MNHEY and CDR2 is SVGAGI. The CDR3 contains 12 residues. The ends were cut back, 6 bases at V and 6 bases at J, with 11 bases in the middle. Method: immunoSEQ multiplex PCR; TCRdb's copy keeps in-frame clones and lacks some. The table records around 300,000 clones, about 88% of them present only once.

The sample consisted of peripheral blood, taken in a trial of Ad26.COV2.S vaccine versus placebo. This clonotype was sampled from a person between 18 and 65 years old who received the Ad26.COV2.S COVID-19 vaccine or a placebo. The V gene is TRBV6-5, the J gene TRBJ1-1, with unresolved D. The CDR3 sequence: CASSRGRAEAFF. The CDR3 nucleotides are TGTGCCAGCAGCCGGGGTCGGGCTGAAGCTTTCTTT.